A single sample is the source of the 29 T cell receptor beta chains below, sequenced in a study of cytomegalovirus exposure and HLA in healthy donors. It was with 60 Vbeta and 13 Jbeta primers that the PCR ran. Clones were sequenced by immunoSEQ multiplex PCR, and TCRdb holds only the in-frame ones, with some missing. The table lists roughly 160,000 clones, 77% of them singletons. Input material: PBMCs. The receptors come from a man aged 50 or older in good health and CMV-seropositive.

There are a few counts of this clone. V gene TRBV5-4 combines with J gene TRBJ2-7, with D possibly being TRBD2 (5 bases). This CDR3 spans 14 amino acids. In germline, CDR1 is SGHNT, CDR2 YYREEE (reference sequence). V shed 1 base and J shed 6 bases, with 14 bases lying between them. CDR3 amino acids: CASSLSIGNREQYF. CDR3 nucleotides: TGTGCCAGCAGCTTGAGTATCGGGAATCGCGAGCAGTACTTC.

CDR3 coding DNA: TGTGCCAGCAGCTCCGAAACTCAGGGGGTGGACACCTTC. Protein sequence: CASSSETQGVDTF. This chain joins TRBV7-9 and TRBJ1-2, with 7 bases fitting TRBD1. CDR3 length equals 13 residues. The J segment lost 12 bases and the V segment lost 4 bases, leaving 11 bases of the junction unmatched. Germline V CDR1 and CDR2: SEHNR, FQNEAQ (reference sequence).

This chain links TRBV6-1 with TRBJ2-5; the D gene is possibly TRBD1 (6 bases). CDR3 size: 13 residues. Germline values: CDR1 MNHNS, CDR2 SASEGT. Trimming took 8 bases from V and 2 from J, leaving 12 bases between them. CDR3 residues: CASQRTVQETQYF. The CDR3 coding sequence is TGTGCCAGCCAACGGACAGTTCAAGAGACCCAGTACTTC.

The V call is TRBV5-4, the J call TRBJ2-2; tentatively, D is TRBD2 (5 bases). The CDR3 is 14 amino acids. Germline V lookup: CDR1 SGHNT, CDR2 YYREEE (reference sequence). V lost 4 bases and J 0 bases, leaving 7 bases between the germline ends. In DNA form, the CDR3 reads TGTGCCAGCAGCCCCGGGACGAACACCGGGGAGCTGTTTTTT. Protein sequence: CASSPGTNTGELFF.

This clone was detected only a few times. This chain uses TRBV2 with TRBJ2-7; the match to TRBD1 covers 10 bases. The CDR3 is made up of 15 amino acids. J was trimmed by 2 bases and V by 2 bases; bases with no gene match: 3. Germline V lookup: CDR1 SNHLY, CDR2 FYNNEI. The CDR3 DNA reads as TGTGCCAGCAGTGAAATGGGGACAGGGGCCTACGAGCAGTACTTC. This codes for CASSEMGTGAYEQYF.

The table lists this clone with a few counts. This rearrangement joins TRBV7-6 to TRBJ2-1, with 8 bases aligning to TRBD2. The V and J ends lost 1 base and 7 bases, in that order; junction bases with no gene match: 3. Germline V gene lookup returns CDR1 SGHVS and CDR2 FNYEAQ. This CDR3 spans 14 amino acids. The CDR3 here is CASSLVAGSNEQFF. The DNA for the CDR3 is TGTGCCAGCAGCTTAGTAGCGGGGAGTAATGAGCAGTTCTTC.

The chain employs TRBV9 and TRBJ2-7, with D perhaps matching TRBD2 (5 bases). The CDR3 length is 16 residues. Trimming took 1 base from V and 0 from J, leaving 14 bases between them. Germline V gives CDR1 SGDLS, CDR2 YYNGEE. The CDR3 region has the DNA TGTGCCAGCAGCGTATCCGAGCTAGGGAGCTCCTACGAGCAGTACTTC. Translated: CASSVSELGSSYEQYF.

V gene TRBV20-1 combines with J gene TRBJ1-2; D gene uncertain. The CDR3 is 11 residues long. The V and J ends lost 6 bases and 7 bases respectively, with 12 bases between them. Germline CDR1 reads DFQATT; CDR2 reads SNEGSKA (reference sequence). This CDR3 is CSALLGRGYTF. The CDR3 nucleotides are TGCAGTGCACTGCTGGGCCGTGGCTACACCTTC.

In nucleotides, the CDR3 is TGTGCCAGCAGCATCCGGGACAGGGGTGAAAAACTGTTTTTT. Protein product: CASSIRDRGEKLFF. The J gene is TRBJ1-4, the V gene TRBV7-6, with 10 bases aligning to TRBD1. CDR3 size: 14 residues. Germline lookup yields CDR1 SGHVS and CDR2 FNYEAQ. Trimming removed 5 bases from V and 7 bases from J; junction bases left unmatched: 4.

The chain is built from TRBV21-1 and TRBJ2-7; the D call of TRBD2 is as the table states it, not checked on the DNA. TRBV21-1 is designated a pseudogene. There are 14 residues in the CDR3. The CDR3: CATFRDSVLLEQYF. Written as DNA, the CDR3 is TGTGCCACTTTCCGGGACTCTGTTTTGCTAGAGCAGTACTTC.

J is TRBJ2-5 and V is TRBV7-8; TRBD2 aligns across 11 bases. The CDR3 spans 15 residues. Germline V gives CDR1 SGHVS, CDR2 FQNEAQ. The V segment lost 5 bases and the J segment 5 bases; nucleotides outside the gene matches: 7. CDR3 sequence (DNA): TGTGCCAGCAGCCCTCTAGCGGGGGGATGGGAGACCCAGTACTTC. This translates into CASSPLAGGWETQYF.

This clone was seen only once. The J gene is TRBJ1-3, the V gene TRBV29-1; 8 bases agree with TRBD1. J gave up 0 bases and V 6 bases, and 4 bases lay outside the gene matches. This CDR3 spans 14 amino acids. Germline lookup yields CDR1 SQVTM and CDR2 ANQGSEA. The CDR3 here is CSVGDRNSGNTIYF. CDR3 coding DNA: TGCAGCGTGGGGGACAGGAACTCTGGAAACACCATATATTTT.

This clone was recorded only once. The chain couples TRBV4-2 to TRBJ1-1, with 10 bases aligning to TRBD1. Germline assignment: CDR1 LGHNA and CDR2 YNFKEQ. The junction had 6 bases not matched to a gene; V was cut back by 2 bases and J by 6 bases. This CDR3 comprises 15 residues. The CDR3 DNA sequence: TGTGCCAGCAGCCAAAGGGACAGGGGAGTCCCTGAAGCTTTCTTT. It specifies CASSQRDRGVPEAFF.

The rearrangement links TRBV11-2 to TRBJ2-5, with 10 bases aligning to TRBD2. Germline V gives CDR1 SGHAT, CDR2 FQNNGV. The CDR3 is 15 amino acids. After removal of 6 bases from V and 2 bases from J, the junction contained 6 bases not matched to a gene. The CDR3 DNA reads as TGTGCCAGCAGACGTAGCGGGGGGTCACAAGAGACCCAGTACTTC. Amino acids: CASRRSGGSQETQYF.

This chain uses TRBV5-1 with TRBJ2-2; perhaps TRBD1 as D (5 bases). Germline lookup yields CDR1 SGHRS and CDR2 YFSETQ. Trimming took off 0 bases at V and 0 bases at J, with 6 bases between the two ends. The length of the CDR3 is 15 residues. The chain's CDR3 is CASSLGGTNTGELFF. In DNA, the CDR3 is TGCGCCAGCAGCTTGGGGGGCACGAACACCGGGGAGCTGTTTTTT.

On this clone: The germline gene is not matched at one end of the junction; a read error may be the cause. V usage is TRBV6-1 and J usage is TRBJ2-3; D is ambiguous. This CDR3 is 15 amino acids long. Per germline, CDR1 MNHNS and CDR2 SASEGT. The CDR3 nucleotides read TGTGCCAGCAGGGAAGTGGTCCCGCTATATAATACGCAGTATTTT. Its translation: CASREVVPLYNTQYF.

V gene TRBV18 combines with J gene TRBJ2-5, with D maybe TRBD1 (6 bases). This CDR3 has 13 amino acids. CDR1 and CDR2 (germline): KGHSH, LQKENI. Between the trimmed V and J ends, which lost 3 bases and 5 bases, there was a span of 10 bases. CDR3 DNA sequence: TGTGCCAGCTCACCGGGGGCAGCCGAGACCCAGTACTTC. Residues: CASSPGAAETQYF.

Here the CDR3 DNA reads TGCAGCGTTGCCCCTACTCCGGGGGCCTACGAGCAGTACTTC. This encodes CSVAPTPGAYEQYF. The chain links TRBV29-1 to TRBJ2-7, with D possibly being TRBD2 (6 bases). CDR3 length: 14 amino acids. Trimming took 4 bases from V and 2 from J, leaving 15 bases between them. CDR1 and CDR2 (germline): SQVTM, ANQGSEA.

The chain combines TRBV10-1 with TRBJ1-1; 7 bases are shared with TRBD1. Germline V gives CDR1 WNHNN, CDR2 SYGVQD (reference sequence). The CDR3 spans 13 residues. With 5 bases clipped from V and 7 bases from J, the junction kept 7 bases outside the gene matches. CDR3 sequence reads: CASSKTGRVEAFF. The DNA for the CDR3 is TGCGCCAGCAGTAAGACAGGGAGAGTTGAAGCTTTCTTT.

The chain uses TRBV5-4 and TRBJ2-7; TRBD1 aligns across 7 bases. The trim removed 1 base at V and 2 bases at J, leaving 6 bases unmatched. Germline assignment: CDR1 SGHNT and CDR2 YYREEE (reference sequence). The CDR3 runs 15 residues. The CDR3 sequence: CASSLQPGGTYEQYF. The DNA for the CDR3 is TGTGCCAGCAGCTTGCAACCAGGGGGAACCTACGAGCAGTACTTC.

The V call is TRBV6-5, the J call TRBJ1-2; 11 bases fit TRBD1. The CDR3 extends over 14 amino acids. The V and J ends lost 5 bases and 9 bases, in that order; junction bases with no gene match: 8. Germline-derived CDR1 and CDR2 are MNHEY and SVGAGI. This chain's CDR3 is CASSTPGQGGSYTF. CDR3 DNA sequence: TGTGCCAGCAGTACTCCGGGACAGGGGGGGAGCTACACCTTC.

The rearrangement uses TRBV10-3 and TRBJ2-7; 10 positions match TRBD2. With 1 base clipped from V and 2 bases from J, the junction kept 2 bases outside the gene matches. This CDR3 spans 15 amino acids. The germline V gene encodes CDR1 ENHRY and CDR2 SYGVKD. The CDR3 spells CAISELTSGAYEQYF. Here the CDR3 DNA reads TGTGCCATCAGTGAGTTAACTAGCGGGGCCTACGAGCAGTACTTC.

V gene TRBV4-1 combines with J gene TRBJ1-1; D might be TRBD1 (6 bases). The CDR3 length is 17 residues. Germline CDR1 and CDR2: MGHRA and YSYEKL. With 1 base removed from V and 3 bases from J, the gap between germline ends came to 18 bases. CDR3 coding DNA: TGCGCCAGCAGCCAAGCCACGACAGGTCGGGGGGACACTGAAGCTTTCTTT. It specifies CASSQATTGRGDTEAFF.

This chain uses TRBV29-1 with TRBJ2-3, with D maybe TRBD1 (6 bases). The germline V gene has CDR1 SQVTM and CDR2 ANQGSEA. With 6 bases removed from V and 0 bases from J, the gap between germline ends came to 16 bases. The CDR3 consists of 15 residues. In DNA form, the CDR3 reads TGCAGCGTAACCGGGACACAGAAGAGCACAGATACGCAGTATTTT. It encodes CSVTGTQKSTDTQYF.

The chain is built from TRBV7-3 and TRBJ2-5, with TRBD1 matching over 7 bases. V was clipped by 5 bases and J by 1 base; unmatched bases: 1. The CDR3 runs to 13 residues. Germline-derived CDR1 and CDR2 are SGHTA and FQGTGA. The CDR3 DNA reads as TGTGCCAGCAGCCGGGACAGCCAAGAGACCCAGTACTTC. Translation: CASSRDSQETQYF.

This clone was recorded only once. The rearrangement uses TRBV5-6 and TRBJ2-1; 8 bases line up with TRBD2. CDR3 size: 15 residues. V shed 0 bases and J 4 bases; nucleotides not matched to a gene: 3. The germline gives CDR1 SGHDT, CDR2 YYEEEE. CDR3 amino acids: CASSLGAGGYNEQFF. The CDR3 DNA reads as TGTGCCAGCAGCTTGGGGGCGGGGGGATACAATGAGCAGTTCTTC.

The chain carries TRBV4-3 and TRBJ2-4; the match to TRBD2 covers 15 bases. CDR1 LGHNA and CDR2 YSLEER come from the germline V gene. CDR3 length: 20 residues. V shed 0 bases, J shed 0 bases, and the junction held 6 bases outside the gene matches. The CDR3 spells CASSQEPGTSGGIAKNIQYF. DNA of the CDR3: TGCGCCAGCAGCCAAGAGCCCGGGACTAGCGGGGGGATAGCCAAAAACATTCAGTACTTC.

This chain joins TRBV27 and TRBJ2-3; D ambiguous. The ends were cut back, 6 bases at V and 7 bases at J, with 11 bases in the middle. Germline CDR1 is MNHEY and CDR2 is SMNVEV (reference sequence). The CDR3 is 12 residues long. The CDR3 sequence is CASRAISNTQYF. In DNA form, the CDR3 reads TGTGCCAGCAGGGCCATCTCGAATACGCAGTATTTT.

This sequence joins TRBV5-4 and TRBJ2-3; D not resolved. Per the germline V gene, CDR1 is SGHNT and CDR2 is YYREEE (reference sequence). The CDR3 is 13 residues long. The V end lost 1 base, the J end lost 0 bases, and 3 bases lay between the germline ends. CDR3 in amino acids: CASSLLSTDTQYF. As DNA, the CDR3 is TGTGCCAGCAGCTTGCTTAGCACAGATACGCAGTATTTT.